Each of the 27 T cell receptor beta chains below was sequenced from the same sample in a study of a mutant IDH1 vaccine in newly diagnosed glioma. TCRdb's table, derived via immunoSEQ multiplex PCR, lists solely in-frame clones and lacks some. The repertoire holds about 94,000 clones, with about nine tenths as singletons. Time point meaning: week 47, end of study. With topical imiquimod, each dose of the vaccine consisted of 300 ug of mutant IDH1 20-mer peptide. Their antigen targets remain unknown. The input for sequencing was PBMCs, taken from a glioma patient whose treatment included an IDH1 peptide vaccine. Source of these receptors: a woman in her fifties or sixties with glioma.

This clone was picked up a small number of times. V usage is TRBV6-5 and J usage is TRBJ1-2; D is perhaps TRBD1 (6 bases). The CDR3 runs to 15 residues. With 2 bases removed from V and 3 bases from J, the gap between germline ends came to 13 bases. Germline loops: CDR1 MNHEY, CDR2 SVGAGI. This CDR3 is CASSYNYRDDYGYTF. In nucleotides, the CDR3 is TGTGCCAGCAGTTACAACTACAGGGATGACTATGGCTACACCTTC.

This sequence joins TRBV29-1 and TRBJ2-1, with 11 bases fitting TRBD2. Germline loops: CDR1 SQVTM, CDR2 ANQGSEA. The CDR3 contains 15 residues. V lost 4 bases and J lost 9; bases outside the gene matches: 11. The CDR3 region is CSVGGWGLAVGEQFF. For the CDR3, the DNA is TGCAGCGTTGGGGGGTGGGGACTAGCGGTTGGTGAGCAGTTCTTC.

The chain joins TRBV6-5 to TRBJ1-1; 8 bases are a match to TRBD1. CDR3 size: 14 residues. Germline V gene data show CDR1 as MNHEY and CDR2 as SVGAGI. V was clipped by 3 bases and J by 4 bases; unmatched bases: 4. In DNA, the CDR3 is TGTGCCAGCAGTTATAACAGGGGGGGCACTGAAGCTTTCTTT. Protein sequence: CASSYNRGGTEAFF.

The rearrangement uses TRBV27 and TRBJ2-1; 11 nucleotides match TRBD2. With V trimmed by 4 bases and J by 0 bases, 8 bases remained unmatched. From germline, CDR1 is MNHEY and CDR2 SMNVEV (reference sequence). This CDR3 contains 18 residues. This CDR3 reads CASSSAGTSGYSYNEQFF. The CDR3 nucleotides are TGTGCCAGCAGTTCCGCCGGGACTAGCGGCTACTCCTACAATGAGCAGTTCTTC.

The V and J genes are TRBV5-4 and TRBJ2-2; no reliable D call. This CDR3 region has 14 residues. Trimming shortened V by 4 bases and J by 7 bases, and 14 bases separated the two germline ends. CDR1 is SGHNT and CDR2 is YYREEE in the germline V gene (reference sequence). The CDR3 DNA is TGTGCCAGCAGCGTTCCGAGCGATGGCGGGGAGCTGTTTTTT. It codes for CASSVPSDGGELFF.

The chain is built from TRBV11-2 and TRBJ2-7; 7 nucleotides match TRBD1. The CDR3 sequence is 14 residues long. Germline loops: CDR1 SGHAT, CDR2 FQNNGV. The V and J ends lost 2 bases and 3 bases, in that order; junction bases with no gene match: 4. The CDR3 sequence: CASSLIRGRYEQYF. As DNA, the CDR3 is TGTGCCAGCAGCTTAATTAGGGGGCGCTACGAGCAGTACTTC.

The chain has TRBV10-2 and TRBJ2-7; D may be TRBD1 (5 bases). CDR1 WSHSY and CDR2 SAAADI come from the germline V gene. The CDR3 totals 14 residues. V was clipped by 6 bases and J by 6 bases, with 18 bases between them. This CDR3 is CASSGQSKQAEQYF. The CDR3, as DNA: TGCGCCAGCAGCGGACAATCAAAGCAAGCCGAGCAGTACTTC.

This clone appeared once. The V gene is TRBV28, the J gene TRBJ2-2; D unclear. V shed 3 bases and J shed 1 base, with 12 bases lying between them. The CDR3 contains 16 residues. The germline CDR1 and CDR2 sequences are MDHEN and SYDVKM. CDR3 DNA sequence: TGTGCCAGCAGTTTGCGAAAGTCTTTGAACACCGGGGAGCTGTTTTTT. Protein product: CASSLRKSLNTGELFF.

The gene calls are TRBV2 and TRBJ2-1; 8 bases align to TRBD2. V lost 4 bases and J lost 9; bases outside the gene matches: 8. CDR1 and CDR2 from the germline V gene are SNHLY and FYNNEI. The CDR3 extends over 14 amino acids. CDR3: CASSASGGPGEQFF. The CDR3 nucleotides are TGTGCCAGCAGTGCGTCGGGAGGGCCGGGTGAGCAGTTCTTC.

Details on this clone: An end of the junction does not agree with germline; a read error may underlie this. The rearrangement links TRBV28 to TRBJ1-2; 8 bases line up with TRBD1. The CDR3 runs 12 residues. The V gene's germline CDR1 is MDHEN and CDR2 SYDVKM. DNA for the CDR3: TGTGCCAGCAGTGAAAGGGACAGGCACTTGGCCTTC. Protein sequence: CASSERDRHLAF.

The rearrangement uses TRBV27 and TRBJ2-7, with 7 positions matching TRBD1. The J segment lost 6 bases and the V segment lost 4 bases, leaving 6 bases of the junction unmatched. The CDR3 loop spans 13 amino acids. CDR1 is MNHEY and CDR2 is SMNVEV in the germline V gene (reference sequence). CDR3 DNA sequence: TGTGCCAGCAGTTATAGGGGGCGAGCCGAGCAGTACTTC. This gives the protein CASSYRGRAEQYF.

The chain carries TRBV10-3 and TRBJ1-1, with 9 positions matching TRBD1. This CDR3 comprises 18 residues. Germline values: CDR1 ENHRY, CDR2 SYGVKD. After removal of 4 bases from V and 1 base from J, the junction contained 13 bases not matched to a gene. The DNA for the CDR3 is TGTGCCATCAGTGGTTCTTCGACAGGGGGGATTGCGAACACTGAAGCTTTCTTT. This gives the protein CAISGSSTGGIANTEAFF.

The chain is built from TRBV5-5 and TRBJ2-3; no clear D. The germline CDR1 and CDR2 sequences are SGHKS and YYEKEE (reference sequence). The CDR3 spans 17 residues. Trimming left V 0 bases short and J 0 bases short, with 14 bases between. In DNA form, the CDR3 reads TGTGCCAGCAGCTTGGATTGGCGGAAACTTAGCACAGATACGCAGTATTTT. Translating gives CASSLDWRKLSTDTQYF. The full variable domain, completed using reference TRBV5-5 and TRBJ2-3, is DAGVTQSPTHLIKTRGQQVTLRCSPISGHKSVSWYQQVLGQGPQFIFQYYEKEERGRGNFPDRFSARQFPNYSSELNVNALLLGDSALYLCASSLDWRKLSTDTQYFGPGTRLTVL.

The genes are TRBV19 and TRBJ2-2; D perhaps matches TRBD1 (5 bases). CDR1 LNHDA and CDR2 SQIVND come from the germline V gene (reference sequence). The CDR3 runs to 11 residues. CDR3 bases: TGTGCTGCAGGGTTCACCGGGGAGCTGTTTTTT. Its protein product is CAAGFTGELFF.

This clone is a singleton in its sample. The rearrangement uses TRBV5-4 and TRBJ2-6; the D gene could be TRBD1 or TRBD2 (5 bases each). The V and J ends lost 4 bases and 2 bases respectively, with 13 bases between them. This CDR3 has 16 amino acids. Germline CDR1 and CDR2: SGHNT and YYREEE (reference sequence). The DNA of the CDR3 is TGTGCCAGCAGCCCACCCCAGGGAGCTGGGGCCAACGTCCTGACTTTC. This translates into CASSPPQGAGANVLTF. Using reference TRBV5-4 and TRBJ2-6 for the parts outside the CDR3, the full variable domain is ETGVTQSPTHLIKTRGQQVTLRCSSQSGHNTVSWYQQALGQGPQFIFQYYREEENGRGNFPPRFSGLQFPNYSSELNVNALELDDSALYLCASSPPQGAGANVLTFGAGSRLTVL.

This clone showed up just once. The chain has TRBV12-5 and TRBJ1-5, with 7 bases lining up with TRBD1. CDR3 length: 12 amino acids. Trimming at V came to 5 bases and at J to 9 bases, leaving 4 bases not matched to a gene. Germline lookup yields CDR1 LGHNT and CDR2 FRNRAP. The CDR3 sequence: CASGVQGWPQHF. In DNA form, the CDR3 reads TGTGCTAGTGGTGTACAGGGGTGGCCCCAGCATTTT.

The chain couples TRBV5-1 to TRBJ2-3, with TRBD2 matching 7 bases. J lost 2 bases, V lost 7 bases, and 16 bases had no gene match. There are 17 residues in the CDR3. Germline V gene sequence: CDR1 SGHRS, CDR2 YFSETQ. CDR3 region: CASAIIPTGGLTDTQYF. The CDR3 coding sequence is TGCGCCAGCGCAATAATCCCGACGGGAGGCCTCACAGATACGCAGTATTTT.

This chain connects TRBV5-1 to TRBJ2-3, with a tentative D call TRBD2 (6 bases). Trimming shortened V by 2 bases and J by 6 bases, and 22 bases separated the two germline ends. CDR3 length: 17 amino acids. Germline CDR1 reads SGHRS; CDR2 reads YFSETQ. CDR3 residues: CASSLNPGTSGVDTQYF. DNA of the CDR3: TGCGCCAGCAGCTTAAACCCTGGGACGTCGGGAGTGGATACGCAGTATTTT.

The rearrangement joins TRBV7-2 to TRBJ2-7; 7 positions match TRBD2. CDR3 length: 16 residues. The V segment lost 5 bases and the J segment 2 bases; nucleotides outside the gene matches: 12. Germline-derived CDR1 and CDR2 are SGHTA and FQGNSA. CDR3 amino acids: CASSSEGRENPYEQYF. The CDR3, as DNA: TGTGCCAGCAGCAGCGAAGGGCGGGAGAACCCCTACGAGCAGTACTTC.

The chain employs TRBV11-2 and TRBJ2-1; D might be TRBD2 (5 bases). The germline CDR1 and CDR2 sequences are SGHAT and FQNNGV. Deletions cut 1 base from V and 9 bases from J, with 7 bases between. This CDR3 contains 12 residues. CDR3 region: CASSLVGVEQFF. CDR3 bases: TGTGCCAGCAGCTTAGTCGGGGTTGAGCAGTTCTTC.

This clone appeared once. J is TRBJ2-7 and V is TRBV5-6; TRBD2 agrees at 7 bases. Germline loops: CDR1 SGHDT, CDR2 YYEEEE. The CDR3 spans 13 residues. V was clipped by 3 bases and J by 3 bases; unmatched bases: 3. The CDR3: CASSSGGSYEQYF. Here the CDR3 DNA reads TGTGCCAGCAGCTCGGGCGGGAGCTACGAGCAGTACTTC.

This chain joins TRBV7-2 and TRBJ2-7; D tentatively reads TRBD1 or TRBD2 (6 bases each). CDR1 and CDR2 (germline): SGHTA, FQGNSA. The CDR3 is made up of 15 amino acids. V was cut by 0 bases and J by 1 base, with 10 bases left in between. The CDR3 DNA is TGTGCCAGCAGCTTAGCAGGAGGGGGGTCCTACGAGCAGTACTTC. This encodes CASSLAGGGSYEQYF.

A single count supports this clone. The genes are TRBV9 and TRBJ2-5, with 10 bases lining up with TRBD2. V lost 3 bases to trimming and J lost 2 bases; unmatched junction nucleotides: 4. The CDR3 runs to 15 residues. CDR1 is SGDLS and CDR2 is YYNGEE in the germline V gene. The CDR3 region is CASSEVSGRQETQYF. The CDR3 DNA reads TGTGCCAGCAGCGAGGTTAGCGGGAGGCAAGAGACCCAGTACTTC.

The sample holds a few counts of this clone. The V call is TRBV2, the J call TRBJ1-5, with D possibly TRBD1 on 5 matching bases. The CDR3 length is 18 residues. Germline CDR1 reads SNHLY; CDR2 reads FYNNEI. V lost 4 bases to trimming and J lost 0 bases, with 19 bases between them. The CDR3 loop reads CASSGRSRERYSNQPQHF. CDR3 DNA sequence: TGTGCCAGCAGTGGACGGAGCAGGGAGAGATATAGCAATCAGCCCCAGCATTTT.

The chain combines TRBV12-5 with TRBJ1-1; 10 nucleotides match TRBD1. CDR1 is LGHNT and CDR2 is FRNRAP in the germline V gene. There are 16 residues in the CDR3. V lost 5 bases, J lost 1 base, and 7 bases stayed unmatched. The DNA of the CDR3 is TGTGCTAGTGGTACCCGGGGACAGGGGCCGAACACTGAAGCTTTCTTT. The encoded protein is CASGTRGQGPNTEAFF.

J is TRBJ1-6 and V is TRBV12-5; 8 nucleotides match TRBD1. CDR1 LGHNT and CDR2 FRNRAP come from the germline V gene. This CDR3 has 16 amino acids. The trim removed 1 base at V and 6 bases at J, leaving 5 bases unmatched. DNA of the CDR3: TGTGCTAGTGGTTTGGGACAGGGGTTTCGTAATTCACCCCTCCACTTT. Its protein product is CASGLGQGFRNSPLHF.

The chain recombines TRBV5-5 with TRBJ2-6; D is unclear. Germline V gene sequence: CDR1 SGHKS, CDR2 YYEKEE (reference sequence). Trimming took 6 bases from V and 0 from J, leaving 10 bases between them. The CDR3 runs to 15 residues. In DNA form, the CDR3 reads TGTGCCAGCACCCGTGGGGTCTCTGGGGCCAACGTCCTGACTTTC. This sequence encodes CASTRGVSGANVLTF.